A selection of T cell receptor beta chains follows, all from one sample in a study of T cells in Graves' hyperthyroidism and ophthalmopathy. TCRdb re-analysed the multiplex PCR reads in MiXCR, keeping a single row per CDR3 protein. Counted here are 450,000 to 550,000 distinct CDR3 sequences, around 22% occurring once; the ten biggest clones make up over 9%. Sample: blood. The origin of the receptors is a woman in her thirties with Graves' ophthalmopathy. Each CDR3 is given with its conserved first and last residue. D genes are given only for firm matches. A row's size may be missing; if present it is once, few, many or a size class.

>.|.|TRBJ2-7|TRBV7-9
TGTGCCAGCAGCTTAGAAGATGGTTACGAGCAGTACTTC
CASSLEDGYEQYF
>TRBD1|.|TRBJ2-7|TRBV10-3
TGTGCCATCAGTGAGTTGGACAGGGGCCACGAGCAGTACTTC
CAISELDRGHEQYF
>TRBD2|once|TRBJ2-7|TRBV6-5
TGTGCCAGCAGTTACCGACTAGCGGGAGGCCACGAGCAGTACTTC
CASSYRLAGGHEQYF
>TRBD1|.|TRBJ2-2|TRBV11-1
TGTGCCAGCAGCCCGTACCCCGGGACAGACACCGGGGAGCTGTTTTTT
CASSPYPGTDTGELFF
>.|.|TRBJ1-2|TRBV29-1
TGCAGCGTTGAAGAGAGTGGGTCCTATGGCTACACCTTC
CSVEESGSYGYTF
>.|.|TRBJ1-1|TRBV5-6
TGTGCCAGCAGCCGCCGCACTGAAGCTTTCTTT
CASSRRTEAFF
>.|.|TRBJ1-5|TRBV12-3/TRBV12-4
TGTGCCAGCAGTCCTCTCGAGGGAGTCAATCAGCCCCAGCATTTT
CASSPLEGVNQPQHF
>TRBD1|many|TRBJ1-2|TRBV4-1
TGCGCCAGCAGCCAAGTAGGGACAGGGGGCCCTATCGGCTACACCTTC
CASSQVGTGGPIGYTF
>.|.|TRBJ2-4|TRBV5-1
TGCGCCTCCCGCGATTCCCTAGGAGACATTCAGTACTTC
CASRDSLGDIQYF
>.|many|TRBJ1-1|TRBV6-5
TGTGCCAGCAAGGATCTCTTAGACCCCACTGAAGCTTTCTTT
CASKDLLDPTEAFF
>TRBD1|.|TRBJ1-1|TRBV20-1
TGCAGTGCTAGTGCCCGGGACAGGGGATTTTTAGCAGCTTTCTTT
CSASARDRGFLAAFF
>TRBD1|few|TRBJ2-2|TRBV11-1
TGTGCCAGCAGCCCAGGCGACAGGGGAAACACCGGGGAGCTGTTTTTT
CASSPGDRGNTGELFF
>TRBD1|many|TRBJ2-7|TRBV5-1
TGCGCCAGCAGCGCAATAACAGGGGACGGCGAGCAGTACTTC
CASSAITGDGEQYF
>.|few|TRBJ2-7|TRBV6-1
TGTGCCAGCAGTGAACTGGACGAGGGCTCCTACGAGCAGTACTTC
CASSELDEGSYEQYF
>.|.|TRBJ1-6|TRBV5-1
TGCGCCAGCAACGACGGTGGTAATTCACCCCTCCACTTT
CASNDGGNSPLHF
>TRBD2|.|TRBJ2-7|TRBV29-1
TGCAGCGTTGAAATGGGCGGGGGTAGCGGCCCCTACGAGCAGTACTTC
CSVEMGGGSGPYEQYF
>.|many|TRBJ1-5|TRBV7-9
TGTGCCAGCAGCTTACAGAGTGATTCCAATCAGCCCCAGCATTTT
CASSLQSDSNQPQHF
>.|.|TRBJ2-2|TRBV4-2
TGTGCCAGCAGCCCGAAGGGAGAGAAGACAGAGTTGAACGAACTCGGGGAGCTGTTTTTT
CASSPKGEKTELNELGELFF
>.|.|TRBJ2-7|TRBV5-1
TGCGCCAGCAGCTTGCGAGACATGGCCTACGAGCAGCACTTC
CASSLRDMAYEQHF
>.|.|TRBJ2-5|TRBV7-2
TGTGCCAGCAGCTTAGGGGGTGCTGGGTTGGAGACCCAGTACTTC
CASSLGGAGLETQYF
>.|.|TRBJ2-2|TRBV12-3/TRBV12-4
TGTGCCAGCAGTTTGCCCGTCAACACCGGGGAGCTGTTTTTT
CASSLPVNTGELFF
>.|many|TRBJ1-2|TRBV2
TGTGCCAGCACCTTTACTGACGGACTCTATGGCTACACCTTC
CASTFTDGLYGYTF
>.|many|TRBJ1-1|TRBV7-3
TGTGCCAGCAGCATCTACAGGGCTGAAGCTTTCTTT
CASSIYRAEAFF
>TRBD1|many|TRBJ1-2|TRBV6-1
TGTGCCAGCAGAAGGACAGGGGGCGGTTATGGCTACACCTTC
CASRRTGGGYGYTF
>.|.|TRBJ1-5|TRBV27
TGTGCCAGCAGTTACAGCTTCAATCAGCCCCAGCATTTT
CASSYSFNQPQHF
>.|many|TRBJ2-7|TRBV5-1
TGCGCCAGCGGGGAAGATTACGAGCAGTACTTC
CASGEDYEQYF
>.|.|TRBJ2-7|TRBV6-1
TGTGCCAGCAGTGAAGCGCTTCGATGGGACTCCTCGGACCCCAACGAGCAGTACTTC
CASSEALRWDSSDPNEQYF
>.|many|TRBJ2-7|TRBV6-2/TRBV6-3
TGTGCCAGCAACCCCACATGGAGCTCCTACGAGCAGTACTTC
CASNPTWSSYEQYF